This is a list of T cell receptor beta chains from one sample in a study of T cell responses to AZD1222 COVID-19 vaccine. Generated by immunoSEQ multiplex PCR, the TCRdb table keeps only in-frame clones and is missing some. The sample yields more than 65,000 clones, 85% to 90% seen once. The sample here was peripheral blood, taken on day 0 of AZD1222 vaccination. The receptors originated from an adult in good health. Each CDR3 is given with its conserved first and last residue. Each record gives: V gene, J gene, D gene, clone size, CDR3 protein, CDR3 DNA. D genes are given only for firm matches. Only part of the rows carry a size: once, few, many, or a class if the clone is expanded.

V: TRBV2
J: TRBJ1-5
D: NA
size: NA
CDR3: CASSDGQGGNQPQHF
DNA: TGTGCCAGCAGTGATGGGCAGGGTGGCAATCAGCCCCAGCATTTT

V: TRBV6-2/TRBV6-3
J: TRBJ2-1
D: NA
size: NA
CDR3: CASSSPSGLYYNERFF
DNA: TGTGCCAGCAGCTCTCCCTCGGGGCTATACTACAATGAGCGGTTCTTC

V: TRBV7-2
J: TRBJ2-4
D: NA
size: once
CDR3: CASSLGAAKNIQYF
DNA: TGTGCCAGCAGCTTAGGGGCAGCCAAAAACATTCAGTACTTC

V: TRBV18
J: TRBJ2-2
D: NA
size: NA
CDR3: CASSLRQANTGELFF
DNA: TGTGCCAGCTCACTACGTCAGGCGAACACCGGGGAGCTGTTTTTT

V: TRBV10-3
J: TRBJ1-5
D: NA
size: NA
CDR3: CAIRGVVDQPQHF
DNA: TGTGCCATCAGGGGGGTGGTTGATCAGCCCCAGCATTTT

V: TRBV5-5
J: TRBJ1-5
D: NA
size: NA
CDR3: CASSFSGRGNQPQHF
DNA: TGTGCCAGCAGCTTCTCGGGGAGGGGCAATCAGCCCCAGCATTTT

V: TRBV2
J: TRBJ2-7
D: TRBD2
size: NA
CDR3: CASRGTSGGFEQYF
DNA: TGTGCCAGCAGAGGGACTAGCGGGGGGTTCGAGCAGTACTTC

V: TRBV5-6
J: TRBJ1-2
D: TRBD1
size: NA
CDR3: CASSLAGGYGYTF
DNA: TGTGCCAGCAGCTTGGCAGGGGGCTATGGCTACACCTTC

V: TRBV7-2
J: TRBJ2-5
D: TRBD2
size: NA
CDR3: CASSLGGLAGEKETQYF
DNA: TGTGCCAGCAGCTTAGGCGGACTCGCGGGGGAGAAAGAGACCCAGTACTTC

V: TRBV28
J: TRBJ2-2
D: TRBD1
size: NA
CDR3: CASRSPPGQGISGELFF
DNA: TGTGCCAGCAGGTCTCCCCCGGGACAGGGGATCAGCGGGGAGCTGTTTTTT

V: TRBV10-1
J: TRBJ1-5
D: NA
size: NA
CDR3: CASALGGGNQPQHF
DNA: TGCGCCAGCGCCCTTGGTGGAGGCAATCAGCCCCAGCATTTT

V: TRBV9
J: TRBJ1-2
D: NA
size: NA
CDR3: CASSVVVGGSYGYTF
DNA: TGTGCCAGCAGCGTAGTGGTCGGGGGCAGTTATGGCTACACCTTC

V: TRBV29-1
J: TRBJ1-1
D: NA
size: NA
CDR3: CSVVRLKGTEAFF
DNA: TGCAGCGTTGTCCGGCTTAAGGGCACTGAAGCTTTCTTT

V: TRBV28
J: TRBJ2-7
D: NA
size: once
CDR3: CASYGGAQHEQYF
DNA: TGTGCCAGCTATGGGGGGGCGCAACACGAGCAGTACTTC

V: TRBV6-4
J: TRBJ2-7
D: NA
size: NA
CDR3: CASSRDDGYEQYF
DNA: TGTGCCAGCAGTAGGGACGACGGCTACGAGCAGTACTTC

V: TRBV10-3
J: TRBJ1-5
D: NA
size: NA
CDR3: CAISESDLQPQHF
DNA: TGTGCCATCAGTGAGTCGGACTTACAGCCCCAGCATTTT

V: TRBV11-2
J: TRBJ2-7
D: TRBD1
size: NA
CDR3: CASSRSRGTGSYEQYF
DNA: TGTGCCAGCAGCCGATCCCGGGGGACAGGGTCCTACGAGCAGTACTTC

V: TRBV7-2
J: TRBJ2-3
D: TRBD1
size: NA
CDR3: CASSLAGDRGRPTDTQYF
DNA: TGTGCCAGCAGCTTAGCGGGGGACAGGGGACGTCCCACAGATACGCAGTATTTT

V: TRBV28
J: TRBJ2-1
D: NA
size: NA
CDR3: CASSSGPFSSYNEQFF
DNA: TGTGCCAGCAGCTCGGGACCCTTTAGCTCCTACAATGAGCAGTTCTTC

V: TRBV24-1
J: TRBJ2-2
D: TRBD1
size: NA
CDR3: CATRQGATGELFF
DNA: TGTGCCACCAGGCAGGGGGCCACCGGGGAGCTGTTTTTT

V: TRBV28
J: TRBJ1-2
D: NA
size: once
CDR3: CASSLGGRLYGYTF
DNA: TGTGCCAGCAGTTTAGGGGGGCGCCTCTATGGCTACACCTTC

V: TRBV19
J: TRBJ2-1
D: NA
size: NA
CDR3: CASSILRGRFYEQFF
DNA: TGTGCCAGTAGTATTCTCAGGGGTAGATTCTATGAGCAGTTCTTC

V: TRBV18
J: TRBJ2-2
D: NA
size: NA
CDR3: CASSPPATGELFF
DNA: TGTGCCAGCTCACCACCAGCCACCGGGGAGCTGTTTTTT

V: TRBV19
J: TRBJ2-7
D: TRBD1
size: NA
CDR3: CASSIGVGTGNDEQYF
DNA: TGTGCCAGTAGTATAGGAGTGGGGACAGGGAATGACGAGCAGTACTTC

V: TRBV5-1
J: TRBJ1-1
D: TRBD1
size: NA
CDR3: CASSKTTGVDTEAFF
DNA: TGCGCCAGCAGCAAGACGACAGGGGTTGACACTGAAGCTTTCTTT

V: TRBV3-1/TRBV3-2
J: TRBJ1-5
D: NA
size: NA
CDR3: CASSQEGPSNQPQHF
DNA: TGTGCCAGCAGCCAAGAAGGGCCCAGCAATCAGCCCCAGCATTTT

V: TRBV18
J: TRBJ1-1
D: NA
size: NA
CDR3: CASSPSTGTEAFF
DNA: TGTGCCAGCTCACCGTCGACAGGCACTGAAGCTTTCTTT

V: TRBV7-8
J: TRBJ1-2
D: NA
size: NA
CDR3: CASSLLVRAGGYGYTF
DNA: TGTGCCAGCAGCTTACTCGTGCGGGCCGGGGGCTATGGCTACACCTTC

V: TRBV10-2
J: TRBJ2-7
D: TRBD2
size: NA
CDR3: CASSPSGSREQYF
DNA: TGCGCCAGCAGTCCGAGCGGGAGTCGCGAGCAGTACTTC

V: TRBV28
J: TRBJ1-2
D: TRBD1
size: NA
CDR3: CASSPGGGYGYTF
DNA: TGTGCCAGCAGCCCAGGGGGCGGGTATGGCTACACCTTC

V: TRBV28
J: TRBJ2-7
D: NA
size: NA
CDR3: CASFGVYEQYF
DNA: TGTGCCAGCTTCGGGGTTTACGAGCAGTACTTC

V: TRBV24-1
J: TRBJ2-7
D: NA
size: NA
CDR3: CATSNVYEQYF
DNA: TGTGCCACCAGTAATGTGTACGAGCAGTACTTC

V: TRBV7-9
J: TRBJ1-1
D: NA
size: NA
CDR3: CASSLEGINTEAFF
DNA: TGTGCCAGCAGCTTAGAGGGGATAAACACTGAAGCTTTCTTT